The present entry profiles one T cell receptor beta chain with its context. Antigen: not known. This specimen belongs to a study of T cell clonotyping in hematopoietic cell transplantation. Overall study results and limits: Broader posttransplant TCR repertoire diversity was predicted by graft donor and pretransplant recipient Inverse Simpson Index values.

Germline V gives CDR1 LGHNT, CDR2 FRNRAP. This CDR3 contains 14 residues. Trimming took 7 bases from V and 4 from J; bases not matched to a gene: 6. Noted time point: recipient sample about 28 days before transplant, after cytoreduction. The assay was immunoSEQ multiplex PCR, and TCRdb's table has in-frame clones only and misses some. The table lists tens of thousands of clones, 85% of them singletons. The receptor was derived from a man in his 60s with acute myeloid leukemia. Some clones in this sample may be carry-over from other donors' samples. The sequencing used peripheral blood mononuclear cells, collected before stem cell transplant. V gene TRBV12-5 combines with J gene TRBJ2-5; 10 bases fit TRBD1. The CDR3 loop reads CASAKDRGPETQYF. In DNA form, the CDR3 reads TGTGCTAGTGCCAAAGACAGGGGGCCAGAGACCCAGTACTTC.